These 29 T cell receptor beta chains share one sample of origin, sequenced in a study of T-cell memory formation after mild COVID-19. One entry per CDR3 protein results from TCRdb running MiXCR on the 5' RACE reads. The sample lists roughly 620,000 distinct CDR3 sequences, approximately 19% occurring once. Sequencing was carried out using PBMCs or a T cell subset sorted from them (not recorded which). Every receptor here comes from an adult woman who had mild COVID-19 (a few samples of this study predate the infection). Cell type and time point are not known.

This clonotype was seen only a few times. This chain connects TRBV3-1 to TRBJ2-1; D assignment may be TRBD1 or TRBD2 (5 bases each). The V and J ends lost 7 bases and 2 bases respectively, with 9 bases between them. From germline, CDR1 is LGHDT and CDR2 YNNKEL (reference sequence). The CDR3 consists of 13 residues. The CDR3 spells CASKMGAYNEQFF. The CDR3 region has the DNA TGTGCCAGCAAAATGGGGGCCTACAATGAGCAGTTCTTC.

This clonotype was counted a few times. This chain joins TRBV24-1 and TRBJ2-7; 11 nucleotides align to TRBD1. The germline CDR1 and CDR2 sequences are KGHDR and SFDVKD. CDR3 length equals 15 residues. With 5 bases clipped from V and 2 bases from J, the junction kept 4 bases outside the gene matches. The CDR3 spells CATSAPGQGAYEQYF. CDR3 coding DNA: TGTGCCACCAGTGCACCGGGACAGGGGGCCTACGAGCAGTACTTC.

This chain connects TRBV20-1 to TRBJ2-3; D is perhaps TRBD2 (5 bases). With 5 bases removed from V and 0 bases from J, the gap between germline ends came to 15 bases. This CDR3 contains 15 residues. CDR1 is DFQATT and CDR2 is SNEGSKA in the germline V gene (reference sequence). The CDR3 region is CSADDGLESTDTQYF. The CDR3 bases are TGCAGTGCTGATGATGGACTGGAAAGCACAGATACGCAGTATTTT.

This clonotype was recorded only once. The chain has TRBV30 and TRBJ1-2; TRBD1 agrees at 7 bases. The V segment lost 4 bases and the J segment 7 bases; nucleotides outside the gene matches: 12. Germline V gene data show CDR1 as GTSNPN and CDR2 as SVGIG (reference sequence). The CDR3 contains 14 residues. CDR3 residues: CAWNPTGSGGGYTF. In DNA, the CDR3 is TGTGCCTGGAACCCGACAGGGTCGGGCGGTGGCTACACCTTC.

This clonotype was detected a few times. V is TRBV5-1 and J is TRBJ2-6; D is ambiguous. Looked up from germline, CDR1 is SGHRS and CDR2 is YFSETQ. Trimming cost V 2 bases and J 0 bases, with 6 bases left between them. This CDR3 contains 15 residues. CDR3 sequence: CASSFVISGANVLTF. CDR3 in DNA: TGCGCCAGCAGCTTCGTAATCTCTGGGGCCAACGTCCTGACTTTC.

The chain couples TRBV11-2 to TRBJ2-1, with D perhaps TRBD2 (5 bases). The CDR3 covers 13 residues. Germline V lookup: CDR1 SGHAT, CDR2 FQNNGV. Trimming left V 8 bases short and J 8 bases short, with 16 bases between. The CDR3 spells CASRLPPGYEQFF. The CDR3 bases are TGTGCCAGCCGGCTTCCCCCGGGGTATGAGCAGTTCTTC.

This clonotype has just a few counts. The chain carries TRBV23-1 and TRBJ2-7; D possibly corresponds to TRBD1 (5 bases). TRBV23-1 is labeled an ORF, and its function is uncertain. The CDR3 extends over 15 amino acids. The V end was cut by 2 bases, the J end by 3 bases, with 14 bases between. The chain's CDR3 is CASSQVRGLGYEQYF. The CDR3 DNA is TGCGCCAGCAGTCAAGTAAGGGGCCTCGGCTACGAGCAGTACTTC.

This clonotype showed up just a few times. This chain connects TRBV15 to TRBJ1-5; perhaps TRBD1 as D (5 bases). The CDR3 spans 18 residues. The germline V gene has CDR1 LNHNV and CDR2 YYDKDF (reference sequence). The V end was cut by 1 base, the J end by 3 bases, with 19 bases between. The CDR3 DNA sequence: TGTGCCACCAGCAGAGCTGGCTTCCGAATGGGGGTCAATCAGCCCCAGCATTTT. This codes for CATSRAGFRMGVNQPQHF.

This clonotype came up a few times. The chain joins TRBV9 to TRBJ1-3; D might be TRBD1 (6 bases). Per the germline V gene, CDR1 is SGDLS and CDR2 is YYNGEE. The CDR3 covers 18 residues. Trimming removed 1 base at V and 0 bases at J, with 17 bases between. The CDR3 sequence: CASSVTSGTPYSGNTIYF. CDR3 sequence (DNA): TGTGCCAGCAGCGTAACTTCCGGGACACCATACTCTGGAAACACCATATATTTT. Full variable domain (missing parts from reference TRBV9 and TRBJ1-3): DSGVTQTPKHLITATGQRVTLRCSPRSGDLSVYWYQQSLDQGLQFLIQYYNGEERAKGNILERFSAQQFPDLHSELNLSSLELGDSALYFCASSVTSGTPYSGNTIYFGEGSWLTVV.

CDR3 sequence reads: CASVAGGSPWIGQFF. In DNA form, the CDR3 reads TGCGCCAGCGTAGCGGGGGGCTCCCCCTGGATCGGGCAGTTCTTC. V and J are TRBV10-2 and TRBJ2-1; the match to TRBD2 covers 10 bases. Per germline, CDR1 WSHSY and CDR2 SAAADI. Trimming at V came to 8 bases and at J to 12 bases, leaving 16 bases not matched to a gene. The CDR3 is made up of 15 amino acids.

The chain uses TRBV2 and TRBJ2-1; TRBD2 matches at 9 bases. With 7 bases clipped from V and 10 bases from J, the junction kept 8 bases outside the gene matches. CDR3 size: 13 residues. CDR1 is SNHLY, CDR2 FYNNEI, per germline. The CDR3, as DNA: TGTGCCAGCAACGCGGGGGGGTGGTCGGAGCAGTTCTTC. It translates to CASNAGGWSEQFF.

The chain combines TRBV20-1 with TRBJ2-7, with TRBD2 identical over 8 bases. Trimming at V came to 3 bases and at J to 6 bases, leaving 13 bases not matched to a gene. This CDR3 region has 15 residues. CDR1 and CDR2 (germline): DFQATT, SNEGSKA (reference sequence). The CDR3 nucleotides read TGCAGTGCTAGGGGATTAGCGGGGAACTTGTTCGAGCAGTACTTC. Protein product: CSARGLAGNLFEQYF.

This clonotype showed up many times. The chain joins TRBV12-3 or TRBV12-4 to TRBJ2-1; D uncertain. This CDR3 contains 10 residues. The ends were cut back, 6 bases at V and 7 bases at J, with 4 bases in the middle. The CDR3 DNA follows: TGTGCCAGCAGGGCTAATGAGCAGTTCTTC. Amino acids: CASRANEQFF.

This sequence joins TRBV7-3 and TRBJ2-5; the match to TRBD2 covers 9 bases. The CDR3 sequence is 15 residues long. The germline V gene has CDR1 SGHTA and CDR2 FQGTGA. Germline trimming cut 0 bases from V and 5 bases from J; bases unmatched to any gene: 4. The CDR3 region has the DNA TGTGCCAGCAGCTTAACTGCGGGGGGGTGGGAGACCCAGTACTTC. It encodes CASSLTAGGWETQYF.

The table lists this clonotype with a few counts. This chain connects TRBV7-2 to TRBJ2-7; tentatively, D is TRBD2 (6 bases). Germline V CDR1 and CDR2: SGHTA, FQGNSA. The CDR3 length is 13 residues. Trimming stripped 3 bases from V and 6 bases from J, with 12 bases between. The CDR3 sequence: CASSFTSSGEQYF. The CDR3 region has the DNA TGTGCCAGCAGCTTTACTAGCTCCGGCGAGCAGTACTTC.

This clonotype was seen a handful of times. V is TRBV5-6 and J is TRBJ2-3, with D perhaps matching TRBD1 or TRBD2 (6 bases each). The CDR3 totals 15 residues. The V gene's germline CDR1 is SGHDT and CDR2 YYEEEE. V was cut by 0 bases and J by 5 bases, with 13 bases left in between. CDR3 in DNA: TGTGCCAGCAGCTTGGCTTGGGGGGCAGAAGATACGCAGTATTTT. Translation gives CASSLAWGAEDTQYF.

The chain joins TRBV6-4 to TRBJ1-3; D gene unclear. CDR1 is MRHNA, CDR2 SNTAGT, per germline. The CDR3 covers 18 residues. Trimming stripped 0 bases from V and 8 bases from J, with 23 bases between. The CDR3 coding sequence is TGTGCCAGCAGTGACTCGAAAATGGGCGAGAAGGAAAAAGACACCATATATTTT. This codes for CASSDSKMGEKEKDTIYF.

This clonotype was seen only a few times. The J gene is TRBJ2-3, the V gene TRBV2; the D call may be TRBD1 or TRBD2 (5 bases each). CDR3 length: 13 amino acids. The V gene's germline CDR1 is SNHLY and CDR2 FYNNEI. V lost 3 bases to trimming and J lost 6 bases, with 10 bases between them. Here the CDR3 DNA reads TGTGCCAGCAGTGAGGGGACGGCGGATACGCAGTATTTT. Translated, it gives CASSEGTADTQYF. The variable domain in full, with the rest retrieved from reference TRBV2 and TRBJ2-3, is EPEVTQTPSHQVTQMGQEVILRCVPISNHLYFYWYRQILGQKVEFLVSFYNNEISEKSEIFDDQFSVERPDGSNFTLKIRSTKLEDSAMYFCASSEGTADTQYFGPGTRLTVL.

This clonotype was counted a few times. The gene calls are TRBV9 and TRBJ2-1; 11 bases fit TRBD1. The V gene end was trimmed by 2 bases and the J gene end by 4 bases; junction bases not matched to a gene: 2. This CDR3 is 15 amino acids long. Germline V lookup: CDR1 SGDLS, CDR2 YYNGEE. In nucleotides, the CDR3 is TGTGCCAGCAGCGTTGGGACAGGGGGTTACAATGAGCAGTTCTTC. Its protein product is CASSVGTGGYNEQFF.

In DNA, the CDR3 is TGTGCCAGCAGCTTGGACCCCGCGCGGGATACGCAGTATTTT. Protein sequence: CASSLDPARDTQYF. The V gene is TRBV7-9, the J gene TRBJ2-3; D gene ambiguous. The V end was cut by 3 bases, the J end by 6 bases, with 13 bases between. This CDR3 is built from 14 residues. Per the germline V gene, CDR1 is SEHNR and CDR2 is FQNEAQ (reference sequence). The variable domain in full, completed from reference TRBV7-9 and TRBJ2-3, reads DTGVSQNPRHKITKRGQNVTFRCDPISEHNRLYWYRQTLGQGPEFLTYFQNEAQLEKSRLLSDRFSAERPKGSFSTLEIQRTEQGDSAMYLCASSLDPARDTQYFGPGTRLTVL.

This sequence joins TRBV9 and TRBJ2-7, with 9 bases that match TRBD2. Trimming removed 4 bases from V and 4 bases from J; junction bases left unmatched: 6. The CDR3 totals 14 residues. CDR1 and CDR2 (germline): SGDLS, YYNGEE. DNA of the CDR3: TGTGCCAGCAGCTCATTAGCGGGAGATTACGAGCAGTACTTC. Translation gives CASSSLAGDYEQYF.

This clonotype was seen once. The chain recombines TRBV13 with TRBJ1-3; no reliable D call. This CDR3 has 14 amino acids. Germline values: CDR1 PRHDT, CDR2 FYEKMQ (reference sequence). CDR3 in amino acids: CASGVGTPGNTIYF. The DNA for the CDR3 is TGTGCGAGCGGTGTGGGAACGCCTGGAAACACCATATATTTT.

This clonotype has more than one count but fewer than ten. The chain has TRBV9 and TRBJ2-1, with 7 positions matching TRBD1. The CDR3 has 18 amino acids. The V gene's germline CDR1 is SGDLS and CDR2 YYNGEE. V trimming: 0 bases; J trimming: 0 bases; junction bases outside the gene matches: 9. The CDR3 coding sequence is TGTGCCAGCAGCGTAGATCGGACAGGCAAGAGCTCCTACAATGAGCAGTTCTTC. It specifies CASSVDRTGKSSYNEQFF.

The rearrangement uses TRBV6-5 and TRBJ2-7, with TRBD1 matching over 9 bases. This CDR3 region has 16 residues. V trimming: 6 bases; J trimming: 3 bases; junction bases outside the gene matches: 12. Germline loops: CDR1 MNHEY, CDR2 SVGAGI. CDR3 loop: CASSLLAGQGGYEQYF. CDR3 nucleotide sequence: TGTGCCAGCAGCCTACTCGCGGGACAGGGTGGCTACGAGCAGTACTTC.

The CDR3 DNA sequence: TGTGCCAGCAGAAAGATGGTGGGCGAGGGTTCGGAGACCCAGTACTTC. Its protein is CASRKMVGEGSETQYF. The V and J genes are TRBV11-3 and TRBJ2-5; D may be TRBD2 (5 bases). The V gene lost 6 bases and the J gene lost 5 bases, with 22 bases spanning the gap. In germline, CDR1 is SGHNT, CDR2 YENEEA. The CDR3 is 16 amino acids. Together with reference TRBV11-3 and TRBJ2-5, the CDR3 gives the full variable domain: EAGVVQSPRYKIIEKKQPVAFWCNPISGHNTLYWYLQNLGQGPELLIRYENEEAVDDSQLPKDRFSAERLKGVDSTLKIQPAELGDSAVYLCASRKMVGEGSETQYFGPGTRLLVL.

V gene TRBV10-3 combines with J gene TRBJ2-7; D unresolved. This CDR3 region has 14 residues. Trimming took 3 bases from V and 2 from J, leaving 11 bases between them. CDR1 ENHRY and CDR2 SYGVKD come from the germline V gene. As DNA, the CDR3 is TGTGCCATCAGTGACTCGGACCGCGCCTACGAGCAGTACTTC. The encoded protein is CAISDSDRAYEQYF.

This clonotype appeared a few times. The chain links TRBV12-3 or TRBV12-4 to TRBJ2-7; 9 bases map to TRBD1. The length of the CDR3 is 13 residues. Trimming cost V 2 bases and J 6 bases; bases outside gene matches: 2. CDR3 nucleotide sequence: TGTGCCAGCAGTTTAAAGACAGGGGGCGAGCAGTACTTC. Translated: CASSLKTGGEQYF.

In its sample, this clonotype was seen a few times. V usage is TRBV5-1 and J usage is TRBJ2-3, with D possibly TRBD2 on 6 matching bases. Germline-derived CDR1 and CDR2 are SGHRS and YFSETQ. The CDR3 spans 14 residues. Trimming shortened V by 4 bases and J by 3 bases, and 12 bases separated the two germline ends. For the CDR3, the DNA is TGCGCCAGCAGCGAGGACGGAGGGACAGATACGCAGTATTTT. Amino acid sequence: CASSEDGGTDTQYF.

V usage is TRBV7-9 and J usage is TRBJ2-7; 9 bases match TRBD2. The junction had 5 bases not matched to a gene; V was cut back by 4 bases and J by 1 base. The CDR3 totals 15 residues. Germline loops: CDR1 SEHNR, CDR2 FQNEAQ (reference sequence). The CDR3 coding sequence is TGTGCCAGCAGCTCACCTAGCGGGGCTTCCTACGAGCAGTACTTC. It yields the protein CASSSPSGASYEQYF.